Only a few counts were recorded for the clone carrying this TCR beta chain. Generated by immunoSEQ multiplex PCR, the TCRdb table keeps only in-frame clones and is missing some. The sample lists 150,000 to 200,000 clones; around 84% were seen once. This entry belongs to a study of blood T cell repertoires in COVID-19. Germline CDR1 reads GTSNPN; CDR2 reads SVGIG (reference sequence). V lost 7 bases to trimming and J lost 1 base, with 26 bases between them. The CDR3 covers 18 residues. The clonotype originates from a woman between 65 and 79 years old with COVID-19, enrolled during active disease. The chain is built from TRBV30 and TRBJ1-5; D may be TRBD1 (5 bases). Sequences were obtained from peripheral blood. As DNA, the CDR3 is TGTGCCTTATCGAGAGTTGGGGGAGGGGCTCGGAGCAATCAGCCCCAGCATTTT. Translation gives CALSRVGGGARSNQPQHF. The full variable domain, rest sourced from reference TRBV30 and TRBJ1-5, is SQTIHQWPATLVQPVGSPLSLECTVEGTSNPNLYWYRQAAGRGLQLLFYSVGIGQISSEVPQNLSASRPQDRQFILSSKKLLLSDSGFYLCALSRVGGGARSNQPQHFGDGTRLSIL.